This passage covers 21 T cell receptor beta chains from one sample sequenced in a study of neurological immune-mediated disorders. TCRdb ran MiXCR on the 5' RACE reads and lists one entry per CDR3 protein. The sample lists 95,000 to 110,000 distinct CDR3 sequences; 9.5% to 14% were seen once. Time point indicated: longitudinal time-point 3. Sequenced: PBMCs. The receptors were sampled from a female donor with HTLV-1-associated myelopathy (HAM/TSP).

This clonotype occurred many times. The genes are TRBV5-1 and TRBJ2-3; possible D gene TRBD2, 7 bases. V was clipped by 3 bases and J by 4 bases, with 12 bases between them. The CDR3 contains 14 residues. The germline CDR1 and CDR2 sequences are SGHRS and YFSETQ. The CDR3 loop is CASSYGGPSDTQYF. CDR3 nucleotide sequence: TGCGCCAGCAGCTACGGGGGGCCGTCAGATACGCAGTATTTT.

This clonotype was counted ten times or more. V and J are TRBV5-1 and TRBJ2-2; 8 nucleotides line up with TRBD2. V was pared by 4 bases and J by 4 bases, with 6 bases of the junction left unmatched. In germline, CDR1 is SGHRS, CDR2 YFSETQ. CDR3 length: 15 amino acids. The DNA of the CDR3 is TGCGCCAGCAGCCTGGCGGGGGGCGGCACCGGGGAGCTGTTTTTT. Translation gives CASSLAGGGTGELFF.

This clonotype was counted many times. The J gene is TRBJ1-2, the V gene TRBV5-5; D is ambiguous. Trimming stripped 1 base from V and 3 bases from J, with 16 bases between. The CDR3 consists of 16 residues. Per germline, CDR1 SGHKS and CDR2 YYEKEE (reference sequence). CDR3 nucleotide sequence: TGTGCCAGCAGCTTGTCTCAGCCGGGAGATTACTATGGCTACACCTTC. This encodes CASSLSQPGDYYGYTF.

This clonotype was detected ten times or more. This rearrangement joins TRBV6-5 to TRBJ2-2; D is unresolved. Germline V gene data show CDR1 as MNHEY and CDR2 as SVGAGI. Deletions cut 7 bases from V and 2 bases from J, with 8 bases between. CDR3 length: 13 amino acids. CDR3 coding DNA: TGTGCCAGCAAGGACGGCAACACCGGGGAGCTGTTTTTT. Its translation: CASKDGNTGELFF.

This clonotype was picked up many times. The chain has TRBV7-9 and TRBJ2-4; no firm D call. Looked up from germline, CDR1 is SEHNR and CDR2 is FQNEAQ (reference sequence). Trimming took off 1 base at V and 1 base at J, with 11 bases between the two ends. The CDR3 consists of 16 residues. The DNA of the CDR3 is TGTGCCAGCAGCTTAGTACAGCTGAGGGCCAAAAACATTCAGTACTTC. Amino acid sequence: CASSLVQLRAKNIQYF.

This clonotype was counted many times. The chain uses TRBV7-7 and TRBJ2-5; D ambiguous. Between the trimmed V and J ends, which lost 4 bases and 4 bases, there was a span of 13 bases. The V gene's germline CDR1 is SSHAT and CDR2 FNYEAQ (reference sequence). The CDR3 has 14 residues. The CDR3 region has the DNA TGTGCCAGCAGCTCTCCAAGGGATGGAGAGACCCAGTACTTC. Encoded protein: CASSSPRDGETQYF. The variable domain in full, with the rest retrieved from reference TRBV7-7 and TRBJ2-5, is GAGVSQSPRYKVTKRGQDVTLRCDPISSHATLYWYQQALGQGPEFLTYFNYEAQPDKSGLPSDRFSAERPEGSISTLTIQRTEQRDSAMYRCASSSPRDGETQYFGPGTRLLVL.

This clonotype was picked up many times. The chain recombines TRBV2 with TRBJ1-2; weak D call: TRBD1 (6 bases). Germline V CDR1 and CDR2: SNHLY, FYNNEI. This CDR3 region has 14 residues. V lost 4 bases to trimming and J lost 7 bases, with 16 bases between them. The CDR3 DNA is TGTGCCAGCAGTGTAGACAGGAACAAAGGTGGCTACACCTTC. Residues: CASSVDRNKGGYTF. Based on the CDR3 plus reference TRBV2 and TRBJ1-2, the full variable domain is EPEVTQTPSHQVTQMGQEVILRCVPISNHLYFYWYRQILGQKVEFLVSFYNNEISEKSEIFDDQFSVERPDGSNFTLKIRSTKLEDSAMYFCASSVDRNKGGYTFGSGTRLTVV.

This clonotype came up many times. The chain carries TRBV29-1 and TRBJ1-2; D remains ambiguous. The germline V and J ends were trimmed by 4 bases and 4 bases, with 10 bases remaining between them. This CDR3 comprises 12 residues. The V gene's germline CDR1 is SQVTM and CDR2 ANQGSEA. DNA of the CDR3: TGCAGCGTTGCGTACGGCAGCTATGGCTACACCTTC. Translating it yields CSVAYGSYGYTF.

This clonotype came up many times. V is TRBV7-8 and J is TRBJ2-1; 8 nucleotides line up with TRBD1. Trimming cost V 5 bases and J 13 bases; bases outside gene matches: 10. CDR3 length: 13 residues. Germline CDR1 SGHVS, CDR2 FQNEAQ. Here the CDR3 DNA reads TGTGCCAGCAGCGTAGATTCCGGGACAGGACAGTTCTTC. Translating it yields CASSVDSGTGQFF. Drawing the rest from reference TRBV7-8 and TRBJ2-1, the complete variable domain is GAGVSQSPRYKVAKRGQDVALRCDPISGHVSLFWYQQALGQGPEFLTYFQNEAQLDKSGLPSDRFFAERPEGSVSTLKIQRTQQEDSAVYLCASSVDSGTGQFFGPGTRLTVL.

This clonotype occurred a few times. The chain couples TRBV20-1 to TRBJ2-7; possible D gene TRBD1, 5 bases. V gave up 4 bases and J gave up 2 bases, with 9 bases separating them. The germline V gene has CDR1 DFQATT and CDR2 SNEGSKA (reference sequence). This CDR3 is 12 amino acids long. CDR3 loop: CSAKDTTYEQYF. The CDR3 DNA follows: TGCAGTGCTAAGGACACTACCTACGAGCAGTACTTC.

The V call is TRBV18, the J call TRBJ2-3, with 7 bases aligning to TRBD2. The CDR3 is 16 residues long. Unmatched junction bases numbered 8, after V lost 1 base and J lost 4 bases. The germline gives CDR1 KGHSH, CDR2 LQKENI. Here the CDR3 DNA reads TGTGCCAGCTCACCACTTTCCGGGGGGAGTTCAGATACGCAGTATTTT. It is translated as CASSPLSGGSSDTQYF.

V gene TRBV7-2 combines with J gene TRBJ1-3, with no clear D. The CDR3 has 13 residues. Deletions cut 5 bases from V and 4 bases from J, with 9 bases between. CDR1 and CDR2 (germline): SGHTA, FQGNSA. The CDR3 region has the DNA TGTGCCAGCAGCCCCTCCTGGGGAAACACCATATATTTT. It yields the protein CASSPSWGNTIYF.

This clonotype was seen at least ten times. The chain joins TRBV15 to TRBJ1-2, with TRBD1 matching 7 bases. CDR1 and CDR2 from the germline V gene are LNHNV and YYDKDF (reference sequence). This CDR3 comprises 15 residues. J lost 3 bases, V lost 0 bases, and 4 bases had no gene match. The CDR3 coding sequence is TGTGCCACCAGCAGAGATAAGGGGACAGACTATGGCTACACCTTC. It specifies CATSRDKGTDYGYTF.

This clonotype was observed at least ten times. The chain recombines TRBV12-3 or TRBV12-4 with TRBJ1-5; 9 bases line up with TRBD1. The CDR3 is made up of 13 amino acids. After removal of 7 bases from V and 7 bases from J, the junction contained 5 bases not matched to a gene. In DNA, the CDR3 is TGTGCCAGCACCCCAGGACAGGGGCAGCCCCAGCATTTT. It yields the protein CASTPGQGQPQHF.

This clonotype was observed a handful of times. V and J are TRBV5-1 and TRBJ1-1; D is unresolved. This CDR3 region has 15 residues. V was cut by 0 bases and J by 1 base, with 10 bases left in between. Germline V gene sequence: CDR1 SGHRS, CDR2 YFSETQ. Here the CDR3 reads CASSLARGQNTEAFF. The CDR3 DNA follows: TGCGCCAGCAGCTTGGCCCGCGGGCAGAACACTGAAGCTTTCTTT.

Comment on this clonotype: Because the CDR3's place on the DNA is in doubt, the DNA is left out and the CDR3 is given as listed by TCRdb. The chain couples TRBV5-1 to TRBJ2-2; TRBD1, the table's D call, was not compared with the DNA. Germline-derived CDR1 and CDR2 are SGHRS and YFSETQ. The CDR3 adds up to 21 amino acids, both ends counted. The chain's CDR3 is CASSIYLCSVGRASNTGELFF.

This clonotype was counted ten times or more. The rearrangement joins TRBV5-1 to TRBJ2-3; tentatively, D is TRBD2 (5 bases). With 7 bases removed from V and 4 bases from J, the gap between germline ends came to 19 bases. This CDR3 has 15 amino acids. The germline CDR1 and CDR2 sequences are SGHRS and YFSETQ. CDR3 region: CASRTDGGRADTQYF. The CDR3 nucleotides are TGCGCCAGCCGAACAGATGGTGGGAGAGCAGATACGCAGTATTTT.

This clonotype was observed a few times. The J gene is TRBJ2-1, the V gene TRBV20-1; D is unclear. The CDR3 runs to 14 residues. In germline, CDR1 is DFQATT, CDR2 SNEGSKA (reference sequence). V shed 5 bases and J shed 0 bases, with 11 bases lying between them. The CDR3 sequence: CSASAASSYNEQFF. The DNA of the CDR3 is TGCAGTGCTTCTGCTGCGAGCTCCTACAATGAGCAGTTCTTC.

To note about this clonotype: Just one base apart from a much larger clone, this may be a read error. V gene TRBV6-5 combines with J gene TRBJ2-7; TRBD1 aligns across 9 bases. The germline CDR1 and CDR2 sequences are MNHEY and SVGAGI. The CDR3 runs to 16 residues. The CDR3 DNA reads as TGTGCCAGCAGTTACTCTTGGGGACAGGGTCTCCACGATCAGTACTTC. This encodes CASSYSWGQGLHDQYF.

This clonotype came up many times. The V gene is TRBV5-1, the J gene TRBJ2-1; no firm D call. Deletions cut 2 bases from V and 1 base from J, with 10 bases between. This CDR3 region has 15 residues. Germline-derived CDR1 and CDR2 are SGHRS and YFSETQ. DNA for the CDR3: TGCGCCAGCAGCTTCCGCGGTGGATCCTACAATGAGCAGTTCTTC. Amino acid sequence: CASSFRGGSYNEQFF.

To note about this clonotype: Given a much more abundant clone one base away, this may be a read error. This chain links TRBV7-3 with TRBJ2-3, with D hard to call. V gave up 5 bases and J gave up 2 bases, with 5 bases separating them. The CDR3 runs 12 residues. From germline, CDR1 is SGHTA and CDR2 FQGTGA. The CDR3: CASSINTDTQYF. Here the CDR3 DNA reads TGTGCCAGCAGCATTAACACAGATACGCAGTATTTT.